This T cell receptor beta chain was identified during a study of Ad26.COV2.S vaccination and SARS-CoV-2 variants. Germline-derived CDR1 and CDR2 are SGHDT and YYEEEE. Germline trimming cut 4 bases from V and 9 bases from J; bases unmatched to any gene: 10. This CDR3 is built from 15 residues. Clones were read by immunoSEQ multiplex PCR, and TCRdb kept only the in-frame ones, dropping some. The table has 450,000 to 550,000 clones, roughly 89% seen once. Documented treatment: 15 to 20 received Ad26.COV2.S at low or high dose, single or two shots; roughly five received placebo; per-sample allocation not given. All samples were drawn on day 63, counting from the first vaccine or placebo injection. Donor was an adult aged 18-55 years in Boston. Immunization relied on an Ad26 vector, which expressed Wuhan-strain SARS-CoV-2 spike.

Material: peripheral blood, obtained in a trial of Ad26.COV2.S vaccine versus placebo. This chain uses TRBV5-6 with TRBJ2-1, with TRBD1 matching 10 bases. This TCR derives from a person aged 18-65 years who received the Ad26.COV2.S COVID-19 vaccine or a placebo. The CDR3 is CASSILGQGFTEQFF. CDR3 coding DNA: TGTGCCAGCAGCATTTTGGGACAGGGGTTCACTGAGCAGTTCTTC. The full variable domain, in which reference TRBV5-6 and TRBJ2-1 provide the parts outside the CDR3, is DAGVTQSPTHLIKTRGQQVTLRCSPKSGHDTVSWYQQALGQGPQFIFQYYEEEERQRGNFPDRFSGHQFPNYSSELNVNALLLGDSALYLCASSILGQGFTEQFFGPGTRLTVL.